This T cell receptor (beta chain) is from a study of cytomegalovirus exposure and HLA in healthy donors. Overall study findings and caveats: The authors later found TCR association rates varying by HLA locus, with DRB1 most and HLA-C fewest. Cytomegalovirus status was reportedly diagnosed by the classifier with high specificity and sensitivity. Cytomegalovirus association was listed for about 180 TCR beta chains.

V trimming: 6 bases; J trimming: 3 bases; junction bases outside the gene matches: 2. The CDR3 has 13 amino acids. Per germline, CDR1 SGHVS and CDR2 FNYEAQ. As regards this clone: Its matching antigen is unknown.

The PCR was carried out with 60 Vbeta primers and 13 Jbeta primers. Generated by immunoSEQ multiplex PCR, the TCRdb table keeps only in-frame clones and is missing some. The profile shows roughly 150,000 clones, roughly 85% of them singletons. The receptor comes from a man aged 35 to 55 in good health and CMV-seropositive. The rearrangement uses TRBV7-6 and TRBJ2-7; 10 bases agree with TRBD2. Sequencing input: PBMCs. CDR3 in amino acids: CASSSSGSYEQYF. CDR3 in DNA: TGTGCCAGCAGTTCTAGCGGGAGCTACGAGCAGTACTTC.